Shown below are 22 T cell receptor beta chains from a single sample sequenced in a study of PD-1 blockade in classical Hodgkin lymphoma. The assay was immunoSEQ multiplex PCR, and TCRdb's table has in-frame clones only and misses some. The table shows about 39,000 clones, with 70% to 85% occurring only once. Specified time point: cycle 4 day 1 (C4D1), after more than five weeks of nivolumab. No patient escaped relapse after autologous stem cell transplantation, and brentuximab vedotin exposure varied. The specimen comprised peripheral blood mononuclear cells (PBMCs), sampled before the fourth cycle of nivolumab. The source is a human donor with classical Hodgkin lymphoma.

The chain couples TRBV4-3 to TRBJ2-2, with a tentative D call TRBD2 (5 bases). The germline CDR1 and CDR2 sequences are LGHNA and YSLEER. V was cut by 6 bases and J by 5 bases, with 16 bases left in between. The CDR3 is 15 residues long. As DNA, the CDR3 is TGCGCCAGCAGTCAGGACGAGAGGGTTACCGGGGAGCTGTTTTTT. Its protein product is CASSQDERVTGELFF.

This clone came up once. CDR3 amino acids: CASSSPIAGTFSYEQYF. The CDR3 DNA is TGTGCCAGCAGCTCTCCAATTGCCGGGACTTTCTCCTACGAGCAGTACTTC. The chain uses TRBV7-2 and TRBJ2-7, with D maybe TRBD2 (6 bases). Germline loops: CDR1 SGHTA, CDR2 FQGNSA. The CDR3 length is 17 residues. The V end lost 4 bases, the J end lost 0 bases, and 19 bases lay between the germline ends.

The rearrangement links TRBV7-2 to TRBJ2-3; 7 nucleotides agree with TRBD2. Unmatched junction bases numbered 12, after V lost 5 bases and J lost 4 bases. The length of the CDR3 is 16 residues. Germline assignment: CDR1 SGHTA and CDR2 FQGNSA. The CDR3 DNA follows: TGTGCCAGCAGCCCCTGGACTAGTAGCAGCCCAGATACGCAGTATTTT. As protein: CASSPWTSSSPDTQYF.

The chain has TRBV7-2 and TRBJ2-3, with D maybe TRBD2 (7 bases). The V gene lost 6 bases and the J gene lost 0 bases, with 13 bases spanning the gap. The CDR3 runs 15 residues. Germline V CDR1 and CDR2: SGHTA, FQGNSA. DNA for the CDR3: TGTGCCAGCAGTGAACGGGGGGCGAGCACAGATACGCAGTATTTT. Its translation: CASSERGASTDTQYF.

The chain combines TRBV6-6 with TRBJ2-1, with a weak D call TRBD1 (5 bases). This CDR3 spans 14 amino acids. The germline gives CDR1 MNHNY, CDR2 SVGAGI (reference sequence). The V gene lost 5 bases and the J gene lost 8 bases, with 16 bases spanning the gap. For the CDR3, the DNA is TGTGCCAGCAGTGGGTCCAGTGGGGCGGATGAGCAGTTCTTC. Its translation: CASSGSSGADEQFF.

This clone appeared a few times. The chain links TRBV5-5 to TRBJ1-2, with a tentative D call TRBD1 (5 bases). V was pared by 4 bases and J by 8 bases, with 15 bases between. The CDR3 is made up of 13 amino acids. The germline V gene has CDR1 SGHKS and CDR2 YYEKEE (reference sequence). CDR3 residues: CASSPNLRDGYTF. The CDR3, as DNA: TGTGCCAGCAGCCCCAATCTAAGGGACGGCTACACCTTC.

The chain joins TRBV28 to TRBJ1-3; the D is unclear. This CDR3 is built from 12 residues. Germline-derived CDR1 and CDR2 are MDHEN and SYDVKM. Trimming took 3 bases from V and 4 from J, leaving 4 bases between them. DNA of the CDR3: TGTGCCAGCAGTTTTGGGGGAAACACCATATATTTT. Translated: CASSFGGNTIYF.

The table lists this clone with a count of one. The chain combines TRBV29-1 with TRBJ2-2; D is possibly TRBD1 (6 bases). This CDR3 is 14 amino acids long. Germline V gene lookup returns CDR1 SQVTM and CDR2 ANQGSEA. V dropped 2 bases and J dropped 2 bases, with 9 bases sitting between them. The CDR3 coding sequence is TGCAGCGTTGAACAGGGGTATAACACCGGGGAGCTGTTTTTT. It specifies CSVEQGYNTGELFF.

This clone was picked up a small number of times. The chain recombines TRBV6-1 with TRBJ1-1; 7 nucleotides align to TRBD1. The CDR3 loop spans 13 amino acids. The germline V gene has CDR1 MNHNS and CDR2 SASEGT. V was pared by 8 bases and J by 2 bases, with 5 bases of the junction left unmatched. DNA of the CDR3: TGTGCCAGCCCAGACAGGGCCAACACTGAAGCTTTCTTT. Translated, it gives CASPDRANTEAFF.

The chain recombines TRBV6-1 with TRBJ1-2, with 8 bases fitting TRBD1. The CDR3 loop spans 15 amino acids. Per the germline V gene, CDR1 is MNHNS and CDR2 is SASEGT. The trim removed 4 bases at V and 4 bases at J, leaving 8 bases unmatched. The CDR3 reads CASSVTGGTGYGYTF. The CDR3 DNA sequence: TGTGCCAGCAGTGTTACAGGGGGTACCGGCTATGGCTACACCTTC.

The J gene is TRBJ2-1, the V gene TRBV6-4; no definite D call. V was pared by 5 bases and J by 7 bases, with 24 bases between. This CDR3 has 17 amino acids. Per the germline V gene, CDR1 is MRHNA and CDR2 is SNTAGT. CDR3 sequence: CASSRAPLGFPENEQFF. CDR3 DNA sequence: TGTGCCAGCAGTCGGGCACCTCTAGGCTTTCCCGAGAATGAGCAGTTCTTC.

V usage is TRBV6-6 and J usage is TRBJ1-5; TRBD1 matches at 8 bases. There are 16 residues in the CDR3. The V gene's germline CDR1 is MNHNY and CDR2 SVGAGI (reference sequence). With V trimmed by 2 bases and J by 6 bases, 9 bases remained unmatched. The CDR3 region has the DNA TGTGCCAGCAGTTACCAACTAGGACAGGGCGGTCAGCCCCAGCATTTT. It encodes CASSYQLGQGGQPQHF.

The rearrangement links TRBV5-6 to TRBJ2-3, with 10 positions matching TRBD2. Germline V gene lookup returns CDR1 SGHDT and CDR2 YYEEEE. J gave up 14 bases and V 3 bases, and 15 bases lay outside the gene matches. The CDR3 length is 15 residues. The CDR3 sequence: CASSYSIAGGALRYF. CDR3 DNA sequence: TGTGCCAGCAGCTACTCTATAGCGGGGGGCGCCCTGAGGTATTTT.

CDR3 residues: CASTAQGDTEAFF. The CDR3 bases are TGTGCCAGCACCGCGCAGGGGGATACTGAAGCTTTCTTT. The chain has TRBV18 and TRBJ1-1; 7 bases match TRBD1. The CDR3 totals 13 residues. Unmatched junction bases numbered 8, after V lost 8 bases and J lost 5 bases. Germline V gene data show CDR1 as KGHSH and CDR2 as LQKENI. Looking up the rest from reference TRBV18 and TRBJ1-1 gives the full variable domain: NAGVMQNPRHLVRRRGQEARLRCSPMKGHSHVYWYRQLPEEGLKFMVYLQKENIIDESGMPKERFSAEFPKEGPSILRIQQVVRGDSAAYFCASTAQGDTEAFFGQGTRLTVV.

The V and J genes are TRBV5-1 and TRBJ1-3; D is perhaps TRBD1 (6 bases). Trimming stripped 0 bases from V and 0 bases from J, with 10 bases between. CDR3 size: 16 residues. Germline V gene data show CDR1 as SGHRS and CDR2 as YFSETQ. The CDR3 region is CASSLDRVLSGNTIYF. The CDR3 bases are TGCGCCAGCAGCTTGGACAGGGTGCTCTCTGGAAACACCATATATTTT.

The genes are TRBV7-2 and TRBJ1-2; 12 nucleotides match TRBD1. V was clipped by 5 bases and J by 2 bases; unmatched bases: 3. The CDR3 has 15 amino acids. Germline CDR1 reads SGHTA; CDR2 reads FQGNSA. The CDR3 sequence is CASSQGTGGNYGYTF. CDR3 DNA: TGTGCCAGCAGCCAAGGGACAGGGGGCAACTATGGCTACACCTTC.

The chain links TRBV7-9 to TRBJ1-1; D gene uncertain. V was clipped by 1 base and J by 1 base, with 4 bases between them. Germline V gene data show CDR1 as SEHNR and CDR2 as FQNEAQ (reference sequence). The CDR3 runs to 13 residues. The CDR3 loop is CASSLGRNTEAFF. In nucleotides, the CDR3 is TGTGCCAGCAGCTTAGGACGGAACACTGAAGCTTTCTTT. Using reference TRBV7-9 and TRBJ1-1 for the parts outside the CDR3, the full variable domain is DTGVSQNPRHKITKRGQNVTFRCDPISEHNRLYWYRQTLGQGPEFLTYFQNEAQLEKSRLLSDRFSAERPKGSFSTLEIQRTEQGDSAMYLCASSLGRNTEAFFGQGTRLTVV.

The J gene is TRBJ1-5, the V gene TRBV15; 10 nucleotides agree with TRBD1. Germline V lookup: CDR1 LNHNV, CDR2 YYDKDF (reference sequence). V gave up 2 bases and J gave up 3 bases; unmatched junction bases: 4. This CDR3 contains 16 residues. The CDR3 loop reads CATSRKDRGFNQPQHF. For the CDR3, the DNA is TGTGCCACCAGCAGAAAGGACAGGGGGTTCAATCAGCCCCAGCATTTT.

The genes are TRBV4-1 and TRBJ1-2; D ambiguous. The CDR3 has 19 residues. Germline assignment: CDR1 MGHRA and CDR2 YSYEKL. V lost 4 bases to trimming and J lost 0 bases, with 24 bases between them. CDR3 DNA sequence: TGCGCCAGCAGCCGGACGGCCTTTTTCCTTCCGTCGGCTAACTATGGCTACACCTTC. This translates into CASSRTAFFLPSANYGYTF.

This chain joins TRBV18 and TRBJ1-5; D might be TRBD1 (5 bases). The germline V gene has CDR1 KGHSH and CDR2 LQKENI. Trimming shortened V by 3 bases and J by 4 bases, and 10 bases separated the two germline ends. This CDR3 has 14 residues. This CDR3 reads CASSPLGGNQPQHF. The CDR3 DNA reads as TGTGCCAGCTCACCCCTTGGGGGGAATCAGCCCCAGCATTTT.

J is TRBJ1-2 and V is TRBV7-9; D is uncertain. V lost 6 bases and J lost 8, with 16 bases in between. Looked up from germline, CDR1 is SEHNR and CDR2 is FQNEAQ (reference sequence). This CDR3 contains 13 residues. In DNA form, the CDR3 reads TGTGCCAGCAGTTTACCGGGAGGAAGGGGCTACACCTTC. Its translation: CASSLPGGRGYTF.

This clone has a single count. The chain has TRBV29-1 and TRBJ2-3; 12 bases agree with TRBD2. Germline CDR1 SQVTM, CDR2 ANQGSEA. This CDR3 has 15 amino acids. V was pared by 0 bases and J by 4 bases, with 2 bases of the junction left unmatched. The CDR3 region is CSVEDPSGGADTQYF. CDR3 nucleotides: TGCAGCGTTGAAGATCCTAGCGGGGGGGCAGATACGCAGTATTTT.